This T cell receptor (beta chain) derives from a study of blood T cell repertoires in COVID-19. Libraries were prepared by immunoSEQ multiplex PCR; TCRdb keeps only in-frame clonotypes and omits some of them. This repertoire shows tens of thousands of clones, approximately 81% found once; its top ten account for around 3.2%. Trimming stripped 2 bases from V and 1 base from J, with 15 bases between. Germline CDR1 reads SGHTA; CDR2 reads FQGNSA. The CDR3 contains 17 residues. The chain couples TRBV7-2 to TRBJ1-5, with D unclear. Source material: peripheral blood. This TCR came from a man between 65 and 85 years old with COVID-19, enrolled during active disease. DNA of the CDR3: TGTGCCAGCAGCTTATTTGGTGCAGGTTGGAGCAATCAGCCCCAGCATTTT. Protein sequence: CASSLFGAGWSNQPQHF.